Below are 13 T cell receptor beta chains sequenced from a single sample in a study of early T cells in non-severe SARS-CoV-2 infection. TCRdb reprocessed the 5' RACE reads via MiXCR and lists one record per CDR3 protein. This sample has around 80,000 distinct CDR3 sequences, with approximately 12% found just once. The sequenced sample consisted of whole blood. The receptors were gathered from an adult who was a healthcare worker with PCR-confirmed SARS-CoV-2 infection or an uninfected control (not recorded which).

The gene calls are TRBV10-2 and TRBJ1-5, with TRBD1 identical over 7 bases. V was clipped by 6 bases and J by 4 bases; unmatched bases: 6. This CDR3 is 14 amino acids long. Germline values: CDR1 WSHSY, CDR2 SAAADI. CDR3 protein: CASRDRQNNQPQHF. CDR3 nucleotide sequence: TGCGCCAGCAGGGACAGGCAAAATAATCAGCCCCAGCATTTT.

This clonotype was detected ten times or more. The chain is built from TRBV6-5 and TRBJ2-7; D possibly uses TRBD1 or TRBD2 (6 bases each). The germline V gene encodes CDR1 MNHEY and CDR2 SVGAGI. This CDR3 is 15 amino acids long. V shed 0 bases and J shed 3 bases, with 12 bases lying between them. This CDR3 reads CASSYSSGGVYEQYF. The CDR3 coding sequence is TGTGCCAGCAGTTACTCGTCCGGGGGCGTCTACGAGCAGTACTTC.

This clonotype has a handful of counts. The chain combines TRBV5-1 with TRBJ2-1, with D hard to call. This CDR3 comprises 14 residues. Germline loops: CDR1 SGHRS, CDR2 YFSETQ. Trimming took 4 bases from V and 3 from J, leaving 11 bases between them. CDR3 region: CASSADGFYNEQFF. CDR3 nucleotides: TGCGCCAGCAGCGCGGACGGTTTCTACAATGAGCAGTTCTTC. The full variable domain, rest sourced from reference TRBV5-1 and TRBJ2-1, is KAGVTQTPRYLIKTRGQQVTLSCSPISGHRSVSWYQQTPGQGLQFLFEYFSETQRNKGNFPGRFSGRQFSNSRSEMNVSTLELGDSALYLCASSADGFYNEQFFGPGTRLTVL.

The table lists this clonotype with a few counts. The CDR3 region is CASSLRVFSDTQYF. The DNA of the CDR3 is TGTGCCAGCAGCTTAAGGGTCTTCTCAGATACGCAGTATTTT. The rearrangement links TRBV11-2 to TRBJ2-3; no clear D gene. The CDR3 totals 14 residues. Per the germline V gene, CDR1 is SGHAT and CDR2 is FQNNGV. The V end lost 2 bases, the J end lost 4 bases, and 10 bases lay between the germline ends.

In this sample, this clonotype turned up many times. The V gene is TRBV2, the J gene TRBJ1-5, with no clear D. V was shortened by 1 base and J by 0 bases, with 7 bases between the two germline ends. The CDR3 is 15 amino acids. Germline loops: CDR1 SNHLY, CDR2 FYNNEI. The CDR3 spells CASSEEGYSNQPQHF. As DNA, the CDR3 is TGTGCCAGCAGTGAAGAGGGCTATAGCAATCAGCCCCAGCATTTT.

The CDR3 sequence: CSAREDYRGPHQPQHF. CDR3 in DNA: TGCAGTGCTAGAGAAGACTACAGGGGTCCCCATCAGCCCCAGCATTTT. The chain has TRBV20-1 and TRBJ1-5; 7 bases map to TRBD1. CDR3 length: 16 amino acids. The germline CDR1 and CDR2 sequences are DFQATT and SNEGSKA (reference sequence). Unmatched junction bases numbered 10, after V lost 0 bases and J lost 5 bases.

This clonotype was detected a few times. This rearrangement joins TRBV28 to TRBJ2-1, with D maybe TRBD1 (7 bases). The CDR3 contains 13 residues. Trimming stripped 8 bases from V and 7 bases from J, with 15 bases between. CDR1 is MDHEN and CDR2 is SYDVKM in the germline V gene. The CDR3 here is CASRRAGGNEQFF. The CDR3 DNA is TGTGCCAGCCGTAGGGCAGGGGGGAATGAGCAGTTCTTC.

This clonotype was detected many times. The CDR3 loop is CASRVTLAGASYEQYF. CDR3 in DNA: TGTGCCAGCAGAGTTACCCTAGCGGGCGCCTCCTACGAGCAGTACTTC. The V call is TRBV2, the J call TRBJ2-7; 8 bases fit TRBD2. Germline V lookup: CDR1 SNHLY, CDR2 FYNNEI. Trimming took 6 bases from V and 0 from J; bases not matched to a gene: 10. The CDR3 extends over 16 amino acids.

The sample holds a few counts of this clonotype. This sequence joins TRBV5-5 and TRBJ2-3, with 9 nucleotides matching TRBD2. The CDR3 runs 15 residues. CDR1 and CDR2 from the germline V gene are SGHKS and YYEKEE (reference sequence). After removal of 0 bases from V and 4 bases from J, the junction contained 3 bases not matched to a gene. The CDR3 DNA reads TGTGCCAGCAGCTTGGTGGGACTAGCAGCAGATACGCAGTATTTT. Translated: CASSLVGLAADTQYF.

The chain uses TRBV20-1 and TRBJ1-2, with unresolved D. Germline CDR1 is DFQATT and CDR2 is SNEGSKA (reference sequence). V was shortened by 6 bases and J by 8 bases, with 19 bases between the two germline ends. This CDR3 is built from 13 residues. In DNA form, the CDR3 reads TGCAGTGCCCCACCAGGATCTTTATGGGGCTACACCTTC. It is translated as CSAPPGSLWGYTF.

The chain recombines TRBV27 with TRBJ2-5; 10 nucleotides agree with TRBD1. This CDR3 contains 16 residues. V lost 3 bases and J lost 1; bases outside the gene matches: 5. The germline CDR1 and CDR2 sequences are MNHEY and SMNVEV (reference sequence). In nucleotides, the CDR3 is TGTGCCAGCAGTTTCCGACGGACAGGGGGCCAAGAGACCCAGTACTTC. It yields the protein CASSFRRTGGQETQYF.

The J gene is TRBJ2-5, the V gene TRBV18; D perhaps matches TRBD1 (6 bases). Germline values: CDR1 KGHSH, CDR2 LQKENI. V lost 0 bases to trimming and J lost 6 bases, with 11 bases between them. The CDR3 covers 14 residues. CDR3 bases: TGTGCCAGCTCACCACCGAGGGGGTTGAAGACCCAGTACTTC. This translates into CASSPPRGLKTQYF.

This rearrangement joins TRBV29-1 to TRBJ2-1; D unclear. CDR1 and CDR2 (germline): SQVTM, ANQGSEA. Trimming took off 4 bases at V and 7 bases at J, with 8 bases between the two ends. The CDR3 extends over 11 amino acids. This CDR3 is CSVAIVNEQFF. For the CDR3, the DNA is TGCAGCGTTGCAATTGTAAATGAGCAGTTCTTC.